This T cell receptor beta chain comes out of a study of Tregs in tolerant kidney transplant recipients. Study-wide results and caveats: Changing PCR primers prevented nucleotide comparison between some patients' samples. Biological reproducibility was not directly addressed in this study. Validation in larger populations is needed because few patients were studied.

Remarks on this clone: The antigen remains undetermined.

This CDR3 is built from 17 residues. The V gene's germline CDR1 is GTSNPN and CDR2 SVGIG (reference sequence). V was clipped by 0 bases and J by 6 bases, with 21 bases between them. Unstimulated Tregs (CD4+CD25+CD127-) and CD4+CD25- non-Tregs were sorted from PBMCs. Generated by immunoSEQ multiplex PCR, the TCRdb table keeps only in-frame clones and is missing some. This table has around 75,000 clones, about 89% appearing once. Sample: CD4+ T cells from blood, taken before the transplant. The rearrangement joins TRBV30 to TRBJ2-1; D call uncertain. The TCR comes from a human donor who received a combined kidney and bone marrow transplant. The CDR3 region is CAWSVSVALLEINEQFF. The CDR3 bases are TGTGCCTGGAGTGTAAGTGTGGCCCTCCTCGAAATCAATGAGCAGTTCTTC.